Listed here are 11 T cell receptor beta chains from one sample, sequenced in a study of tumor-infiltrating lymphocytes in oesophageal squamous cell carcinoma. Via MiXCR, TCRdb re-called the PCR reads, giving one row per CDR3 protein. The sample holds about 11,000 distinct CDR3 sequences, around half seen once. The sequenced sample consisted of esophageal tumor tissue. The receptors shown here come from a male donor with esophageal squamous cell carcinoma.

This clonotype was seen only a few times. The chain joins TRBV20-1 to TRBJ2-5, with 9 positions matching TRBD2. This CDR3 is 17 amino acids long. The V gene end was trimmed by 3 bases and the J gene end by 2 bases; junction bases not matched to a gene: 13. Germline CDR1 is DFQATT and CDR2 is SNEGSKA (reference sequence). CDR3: CSARNPLASGAQETQYF. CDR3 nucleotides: TGCAGTGCTAGGAATCCTCTGGCTAGCGGGGCTCAAGAGACCCAGTACTTC.

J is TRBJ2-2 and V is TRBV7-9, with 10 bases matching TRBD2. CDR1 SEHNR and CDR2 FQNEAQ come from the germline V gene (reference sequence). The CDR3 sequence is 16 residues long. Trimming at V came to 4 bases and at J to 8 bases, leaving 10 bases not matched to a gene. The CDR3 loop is CASSSRGLAGAGELFF. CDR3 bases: TGTGCCAGCAGCTCCCGAGGGCTAGCGGGGGCTGGGGAGCTGTTTTTT.

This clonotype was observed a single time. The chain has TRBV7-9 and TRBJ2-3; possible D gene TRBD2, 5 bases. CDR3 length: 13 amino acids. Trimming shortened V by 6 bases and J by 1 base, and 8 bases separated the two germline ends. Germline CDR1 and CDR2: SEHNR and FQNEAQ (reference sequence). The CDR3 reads CASRALGTDTQYF. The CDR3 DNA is TGTGCCAGCAGGGCACTAGGCACAGATACGCAGTATTTT.

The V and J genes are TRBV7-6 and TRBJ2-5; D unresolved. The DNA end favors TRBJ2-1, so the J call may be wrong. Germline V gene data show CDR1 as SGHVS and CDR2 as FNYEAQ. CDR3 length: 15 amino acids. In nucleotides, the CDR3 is TGTGCCAGCAGCTTAGCGCTTGCACGACAAGAGACCCAGTTCTTC. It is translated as CASSLALARQETQFF.

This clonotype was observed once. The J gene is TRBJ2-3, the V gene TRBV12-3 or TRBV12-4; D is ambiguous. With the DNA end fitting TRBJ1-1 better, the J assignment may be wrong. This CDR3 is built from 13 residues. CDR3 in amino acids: CASKIRWNTEAFF. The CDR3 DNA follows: TGTGCCAGCAAGATACGGTGGAACACTGAAGCTTTCTTT.

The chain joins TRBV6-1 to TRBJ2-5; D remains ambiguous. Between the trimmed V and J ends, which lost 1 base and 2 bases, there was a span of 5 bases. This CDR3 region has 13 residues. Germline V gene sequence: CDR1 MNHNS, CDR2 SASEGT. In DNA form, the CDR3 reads TGTGCCAGCAGTGAAGGTGGGCAAGAGACCCAGTACTTC. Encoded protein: CASSEGGQETQYF.

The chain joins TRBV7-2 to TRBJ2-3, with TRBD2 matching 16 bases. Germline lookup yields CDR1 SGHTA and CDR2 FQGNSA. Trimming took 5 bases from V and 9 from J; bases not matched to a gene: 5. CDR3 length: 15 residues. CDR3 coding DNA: TGTGCCAGCAGCGAGGGACTAGCGGGAGGGGACACGCAGTATTTT. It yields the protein CASSEGLAGGDTQYF.

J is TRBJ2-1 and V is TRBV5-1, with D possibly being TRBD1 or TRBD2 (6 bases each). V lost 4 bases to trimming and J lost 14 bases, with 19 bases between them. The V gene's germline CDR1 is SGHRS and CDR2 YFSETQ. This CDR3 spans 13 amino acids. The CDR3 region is CASSGRGDTIKFF. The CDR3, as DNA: TGCGCCAGCAGCGGCCGCGGGGACACTATAAAGTTCTTC.

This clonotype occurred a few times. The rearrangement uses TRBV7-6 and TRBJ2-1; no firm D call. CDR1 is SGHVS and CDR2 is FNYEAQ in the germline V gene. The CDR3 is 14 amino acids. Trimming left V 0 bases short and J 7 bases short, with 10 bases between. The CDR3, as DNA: TGTGCCAGCAGCTTAGCGGCCGGCGGAAATGAGCAGTTCTTC. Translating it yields CASSLAAGGNEQFF.

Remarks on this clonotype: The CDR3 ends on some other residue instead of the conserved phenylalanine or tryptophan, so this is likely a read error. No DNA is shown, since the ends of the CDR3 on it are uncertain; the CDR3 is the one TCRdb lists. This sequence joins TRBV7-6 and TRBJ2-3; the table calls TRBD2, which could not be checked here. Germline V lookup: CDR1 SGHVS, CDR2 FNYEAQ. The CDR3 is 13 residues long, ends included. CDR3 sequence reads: CASSSYNEQYFGP.

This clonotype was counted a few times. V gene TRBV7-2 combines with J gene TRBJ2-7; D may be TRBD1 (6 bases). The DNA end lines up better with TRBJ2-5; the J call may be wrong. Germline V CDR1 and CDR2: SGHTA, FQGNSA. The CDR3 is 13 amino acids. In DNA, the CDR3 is TGTGCCAGCAGCGGGTACAGGGAAGAGACCCAGTACTTC. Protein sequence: CASSGYREETQYF.